This entry lists 12 T cell receptor beta chains sequenced from one sample in a study of blood T cell repertoires in COVID-19. TCRdb's table, derived via immunoSEQ multiplex PCR, lists solely in-frame clones and lacks some. This table has about 200,000 clones, around four fifths appearing once. Sequences were obtained from peripheral blood. All receptors derive from a human donor with acute or convalescent COVID-19. The donor label of this sample is uncertain.

This rearrangement joins TRBV24-1 to TRBJ2-5, with 9 bases matching TRBD2. This CDR3 contains 16 residues. The ends lost 4 bases at V and 5 bases at J; junction bases unmatched: 10. CDR1 and CDR2 from the germline V gene are KGHDR and SFDVKD. CDR3 bases: TGTGCCACCAGTGAACCGTTTAGCGGGAGCGGGGAGACCCAGTACTTC. Residues: CATSEPFSGSGETQYF.

A single count supports this clone. This chain uses TRBV27 with TRBJ2-2, with unresolved D. The V gene's germline CDR1 is MNHEY and CDR2 SMNVEV (reference sequence). The CDR3 runs 13 residues. V was shortened by 5 bases and J by 1 base, with 5 bases between the two germline ends. CDR3 sequence: CASSIRNTGELFF. In nucleotides, the CDR3 is TGTGCCAGCAGTATCAGGAACACCGGGGAGCTGTTTTTT.

J is TRBJ1-5 and V is TRBV2; D is ambiguous. The CDR3 extends over 15 amino acids. Deletions cut 5 bases from V and 2 bases from J, with 13 bases between. Germline values: CDR1 SNHLY, CDR2 FYNNEI. The CDR3, as DNA: TGTGCCAGCAGTTCTGCCACAGTCCGCAATCAGCCCCAGCATTTT. As protein: CASSSATVRNQPQHF.

This clone was detected a few times. The CDR3 protein is CASSVGGTLNTEAFF. The CDR3, as DNA: TGTGCCAGCAGCGTAGGAGGGACTCTGAACACTGAAGCTTTCTTT. This chain links TRBV9 with TRBJ1-1; D possibly corresponds to TRBD1 (5 bases). V lost 0 bases and J lost 0, with 9 bases in between. The germline V gene encodes CDR1 SGDLS and CDR2 YYNGEE. The CDR3 loop spans 15 amino acids.

The chain is built from TRBV5-1 and TRBJ2-2; D call uncertain. Germline V gene sequence: CDR1 SGHRS, CDR2 YFSETQ. V lost 0 bases to trimming and J lost 2 bases, with 8 bases between them. The CDR3 has 15 residues. The CDR3 protein is CASSLGLGNTGELFF. In nucleotides, the CDR3 is TGCGCCAGCAGCTTGGGGCTAGGTAACACCGGGGAGCTGTTTTTT.

The chain carries TRBV19 and TRBJ2-7; D may be TRBD1 (6 bases). Germline assignment: CDR1 LNHDA and CDR2 SQIVND (reference sequence). The V end was cut by 5 bases, the J end by 7 bases, with 18 bases between. The CDR3 runs 14 residues. Written as DNA, the CDR3 is TGTGCCAGTAGTGCGACATACAGGGCTGAAGAGCAGTACTTC. Encoded protein: CASSATYRAEEQYF.

This CDR3 is CASSPLGHGDTQYF. CDR3 sequence (DNA): TGTGCCAGCTCACCCCTGGGGCACGGAGATACGCAGTATTTT. The chain is built from TRBV18 and TRBJ2-3; tentative D call: TRBD1 (5 bases). Looked up from germline, CDR1 is KGHSH and CDR2 is LQKENI. The CDR3 covers 14 residues. Trimming stripped 3 bases from V and 5 bases from J, with 12 bases between.

The rearrangement joins TRBV5-4 to TRBJ2-1, with 8 bases matching TRBD2. The CDR3 loop spans 15 amino acids. In germline, CDR1 is SGHNT, CDR2 YYREEE (reference sequence). The junction had 7 bases not matched to a gene; V was cut back by 6 bases and J by 2 bases. The CDR3 coding sequence is TGTGCCAGCATCCCACGGGAGGGAGCCTACAATGAGCAGTTCTTC. Protein sequence: CASIPREGAYNEQFF.

This chain joins TRBV19 and TRBJ1-1; TRBD1 is a possible D gene (5 bases). The CDR3 runs to 16 residues. The V and J ends lost 3 bases and 1 base respectively, with 15 bases between them. CDR1 and CDR2 from the germline V gene are LNHDA and SQIVND (reference sequence). The CDR3 here is CASSIGLLGPNTEAFF. The CDR3 DNA reads TGTGCCAGTAGTATCGGTTTGCTGGGGCCGAACACTGAAGCTTTCTTT.

The chain combines TRBV5-4 with TRBJ1-2; D may be TRBD1 (6 bases). The CDR3 covers 14 residues. Germline V gene lookup returns CDR1 SGHNT and CDR2 YYREEE (reference sequence). The V end was cut by 1 base, the J end by 6 bases, with 13 bases between. The CDR3 loop reads CASSLYTGSDGYTF. For the CDR3, the DNA is TGTGCCAGCAGCTTGTATACAGGGTCTGATGGCTACACCTTC.

The chain uses TRBV7-8 and TRBJ2-7; D remains ambiguous. V dropped 4 bases and J dropped 3 bases, with 16 bases sitting between them. In germline, CDR1 is SGHVS, CDR2 FQNEAQ. The CDR3 is 15 amino acids. CDR3: CASSSRPSFLYEQYF. DNA of the CDR3: TGTGCCAGCAGCTCGCGACCTAGTTTTCTCTACGAGCAGTACTTC. The full variable domain, completed using reference TRBV7-8 and TRBJ2-7, is GAGVSQSPRYKVAKRGQDVALRCDPISGHVSLFWYQQALGQGPEFLTYFQNEAQLDKSGLPSDRFFAERPEGSVSTLKIQRTQQEDSAVYLCASSSRPSFLYEQYFGPGTRLTVT.

The rearrangement joins TRBV2 to TRBJ2-2; D is ambiguous. CDR1 is SNHLY and CDR2 is FYNNEI in the germline V gene. V lost 5 bases and J 4 bases, leaving 8 bases between the germline ends. The CDR3 is made up of 13 amino acids. The CDR3 loop is CASSLQITGELFF. CDR3 DNA sequence: TGTGCCAGCAGTCTCCAGATCACCGGGGAGCTGTTTTTT.